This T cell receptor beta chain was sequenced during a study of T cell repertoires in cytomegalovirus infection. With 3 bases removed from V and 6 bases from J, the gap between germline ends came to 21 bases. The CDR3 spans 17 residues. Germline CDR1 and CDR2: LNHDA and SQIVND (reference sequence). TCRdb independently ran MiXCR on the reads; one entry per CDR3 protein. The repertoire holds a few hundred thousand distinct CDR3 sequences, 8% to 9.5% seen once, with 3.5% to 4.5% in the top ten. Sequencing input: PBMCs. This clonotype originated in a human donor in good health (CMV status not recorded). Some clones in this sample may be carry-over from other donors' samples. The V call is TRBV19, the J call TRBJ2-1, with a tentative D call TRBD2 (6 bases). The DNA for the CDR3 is TGTGCCAGTAGTATCAACTCAGGGAGTTTGGGAGGCAATGAGCAGTTCTTC. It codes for CASSINSGSLGGNEQFF.